This TCR beta chain was documented in a study of cytomegalovirus exposure and HLA in healthy donors. Study information: Roughly 80 million unique TCRs from HLA-typed donors made up an early data release.

Germline CDR1 is LNHDA and CDR2 is SQIVND (reference sequence). CDR3 length: 13 residues. Germline trimming cut 6 bases from V and 5 bases from J; bases unmatched to any gene: 4. As to this clone: The antigen remains unidentified.

Study-level points and caveats: Common viral pathogens were later found to be apparently linked to several of the most significant clusters.

The PCR had 60 Vbeta and 13 Jbeta primers. The method was immunoSEQ multiplex PCR; TCRdb's version includes in-frame clones alone and lacks a portion of them. Of roughly 190,000 clones listed, roughly 83% are singletons. The sample was PBMCs. This receptor was identified in a woman in her fifties or sixties in good health and CMV-seronegative. The chain couples TRBV19 to TRBJ1-2; TRBD1 agrees at 9 bases. The DNA for the CDR3 is TGTGCCAGTAGGGACAGGGGTTGGTATGGCTACACCTTC. Its protein is CASRDRGWYGYTF.